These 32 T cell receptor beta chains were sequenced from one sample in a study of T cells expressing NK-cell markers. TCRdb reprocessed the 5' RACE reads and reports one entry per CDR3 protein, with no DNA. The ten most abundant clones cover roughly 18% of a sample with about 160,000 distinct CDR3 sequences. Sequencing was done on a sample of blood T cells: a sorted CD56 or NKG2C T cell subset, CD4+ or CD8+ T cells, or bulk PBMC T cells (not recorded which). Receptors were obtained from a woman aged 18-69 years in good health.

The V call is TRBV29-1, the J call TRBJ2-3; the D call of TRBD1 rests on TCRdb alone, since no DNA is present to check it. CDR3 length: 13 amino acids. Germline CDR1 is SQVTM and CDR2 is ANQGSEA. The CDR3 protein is CSGGRHDTDTQYF.

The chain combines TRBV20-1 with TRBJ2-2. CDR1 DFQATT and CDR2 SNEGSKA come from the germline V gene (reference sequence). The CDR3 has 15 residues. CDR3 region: CSARDRKNRAGELFF.

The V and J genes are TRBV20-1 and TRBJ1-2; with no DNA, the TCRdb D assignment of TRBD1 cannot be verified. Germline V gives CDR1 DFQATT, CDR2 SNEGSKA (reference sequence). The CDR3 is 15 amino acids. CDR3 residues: CSASTRDGANYGYTF.

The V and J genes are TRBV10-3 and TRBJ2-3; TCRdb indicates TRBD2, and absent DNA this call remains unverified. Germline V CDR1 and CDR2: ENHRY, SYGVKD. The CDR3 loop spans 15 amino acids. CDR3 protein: CAITRTSASTDTQYF.

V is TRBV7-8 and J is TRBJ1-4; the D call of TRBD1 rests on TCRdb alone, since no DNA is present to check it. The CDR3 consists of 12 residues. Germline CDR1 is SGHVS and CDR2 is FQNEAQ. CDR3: CASTPGAEKLFF.

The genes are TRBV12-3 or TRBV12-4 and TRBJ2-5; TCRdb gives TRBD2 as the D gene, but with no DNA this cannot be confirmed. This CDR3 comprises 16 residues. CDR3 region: CASSKTSGGPQETQYF.

CDR3: CAISPSQPGQETQYF. The chain combines TRBV10-3 with TRBJ2-5; the D call from TCRdb, TRBD1, cannot be confirmed without DNA. CDR3 length: 15 residues. The germline gives CDR1 ENHRY, CDR2 SYGVKD.

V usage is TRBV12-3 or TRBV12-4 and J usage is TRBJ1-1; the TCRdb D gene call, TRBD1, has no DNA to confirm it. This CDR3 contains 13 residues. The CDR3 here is CASSWTGGEKAFF.

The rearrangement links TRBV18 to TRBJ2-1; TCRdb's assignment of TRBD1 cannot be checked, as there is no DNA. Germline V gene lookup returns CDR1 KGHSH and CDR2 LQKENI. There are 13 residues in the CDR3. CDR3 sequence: CASSPGTINEQFF.

The CDR3 is CATSDGQGANEKLFF. The chain couples TRBV24-1 to TRBJ1-4; the D gene TCRdb calls, TRBD1, cannot be checked with no DNA. Per germline, CDR1 KGHDR and CDR2 SFDVKD. The CDR3 is 15 residues long.

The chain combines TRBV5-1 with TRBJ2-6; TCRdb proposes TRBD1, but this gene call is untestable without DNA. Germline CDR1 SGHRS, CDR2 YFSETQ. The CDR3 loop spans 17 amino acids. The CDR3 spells CASSPIPGRSGANVLTF.

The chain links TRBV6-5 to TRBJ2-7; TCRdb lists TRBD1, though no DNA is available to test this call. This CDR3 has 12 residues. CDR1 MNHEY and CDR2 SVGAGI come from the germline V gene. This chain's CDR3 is CASRVQGGVQYF.

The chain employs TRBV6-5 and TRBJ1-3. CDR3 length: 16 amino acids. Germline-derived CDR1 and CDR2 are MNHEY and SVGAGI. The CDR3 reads CASSYSGQTTGNTIYF.

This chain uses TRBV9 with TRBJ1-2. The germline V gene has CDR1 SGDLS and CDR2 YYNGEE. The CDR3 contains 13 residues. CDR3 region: CASSHTGRDGYTF.

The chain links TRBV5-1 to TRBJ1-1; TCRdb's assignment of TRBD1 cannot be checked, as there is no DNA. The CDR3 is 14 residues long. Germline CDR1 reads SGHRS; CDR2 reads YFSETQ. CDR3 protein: CASLETGGVTEAFF.

The chain's CDR3 is CASSYSVLGGPNEQFF. The chain employs TRBV6-5 and TRBJ2-1; without DNA, the TCRdb call of TRBD1 cannot be checked. The length of the CDR3 is 16 residues. Germline V gene sequence: CDR1 MNHEY, CDR2 SVGAGI.

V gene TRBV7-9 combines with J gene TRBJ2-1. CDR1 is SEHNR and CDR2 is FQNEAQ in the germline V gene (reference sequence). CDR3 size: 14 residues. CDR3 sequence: CASSLVASNNEQFF.

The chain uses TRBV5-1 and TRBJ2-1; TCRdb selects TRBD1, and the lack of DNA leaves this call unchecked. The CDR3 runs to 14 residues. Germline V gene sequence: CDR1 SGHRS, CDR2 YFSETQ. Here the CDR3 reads CASSSGGGHNEQFF.

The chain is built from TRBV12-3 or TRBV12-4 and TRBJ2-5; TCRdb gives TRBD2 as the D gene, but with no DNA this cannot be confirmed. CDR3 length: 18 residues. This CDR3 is CASSLAGTSGRSTETQYF.

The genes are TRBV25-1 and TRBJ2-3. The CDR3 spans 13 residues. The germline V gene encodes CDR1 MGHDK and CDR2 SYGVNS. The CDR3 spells CASSARIADTQYF.

The CDR3 region is CASSLTGTSNEKLFF. This chain joins TRBV4-1 and TRBJ1-4; the D call of TRBD1 rests on TCRdb alone, since no DNA is present to check it. The germline V gene encodes CDR1 MGHRA and CDR2 YSYEKL. This CDR3 spans 15 amino acids.

The CDR3 protein is CASSLVDRVSGYTF. The chain is built from TRBV5-5 and TRBJ1-2; TCRdb proposes TRBD1, but this gene call is untestable without DNA. This CDR3 contains 14 residues. Germline-derived CDR1 and CDR2 are SGHKS and YYEKEE (reference sequence).

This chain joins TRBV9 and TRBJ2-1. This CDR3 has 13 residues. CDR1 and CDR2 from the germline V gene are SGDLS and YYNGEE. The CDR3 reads CASSVGSYNEQFF.

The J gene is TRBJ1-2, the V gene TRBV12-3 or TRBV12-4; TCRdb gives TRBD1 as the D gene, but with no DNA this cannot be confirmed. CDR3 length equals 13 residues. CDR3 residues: CASSFGDTYGYTF.

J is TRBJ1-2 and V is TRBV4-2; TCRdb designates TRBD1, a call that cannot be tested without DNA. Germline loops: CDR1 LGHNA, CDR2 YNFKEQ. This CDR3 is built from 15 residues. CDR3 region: CASSQAGQIVVGYTF.

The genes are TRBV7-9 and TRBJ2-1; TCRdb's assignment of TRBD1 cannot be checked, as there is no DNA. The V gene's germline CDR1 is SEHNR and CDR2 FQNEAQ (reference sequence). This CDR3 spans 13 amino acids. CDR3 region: CASTPTGDGEQFF. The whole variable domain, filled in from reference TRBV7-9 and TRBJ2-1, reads DTGVSQNPRHKITKRGQNVTFRCDPISEHNRLYWYRQTLGQGPEFLTYFQNEAQLEKSRLLSDRFSAERPKGSFSTLEIQRTEQGDSAMYLCASTPTGDGEQFFGPGTRLTVL.

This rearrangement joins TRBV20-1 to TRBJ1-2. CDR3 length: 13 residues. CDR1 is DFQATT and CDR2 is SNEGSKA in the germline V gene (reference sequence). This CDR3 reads CSVRTSGNYGYTF.

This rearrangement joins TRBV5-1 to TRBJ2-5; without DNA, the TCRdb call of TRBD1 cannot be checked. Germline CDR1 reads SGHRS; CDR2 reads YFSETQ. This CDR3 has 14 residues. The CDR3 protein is CASSPGQPQETQYF.

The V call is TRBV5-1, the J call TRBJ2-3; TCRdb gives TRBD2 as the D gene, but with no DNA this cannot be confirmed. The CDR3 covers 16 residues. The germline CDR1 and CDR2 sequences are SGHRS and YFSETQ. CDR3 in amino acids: CASSLGGLGGTDTRYF. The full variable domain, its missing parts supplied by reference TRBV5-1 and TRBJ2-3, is KAGVTQTPRYLIKTRGQQVTLSCSPISGHRSVSWYQQTPGQGLQFLFEYFSETQRNKGNFPGRFSGRQFSNSRSEMNVSTLELGDSALYLCASSLGGLGGTDTRYFGPGTRLTVL.

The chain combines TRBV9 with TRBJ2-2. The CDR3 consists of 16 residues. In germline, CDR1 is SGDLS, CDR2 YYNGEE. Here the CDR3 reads CASSVVQSANTGELFF. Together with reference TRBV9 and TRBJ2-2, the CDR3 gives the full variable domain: DSGVTQTPKHLITATGQRVTLRCSPRSGDLSVYWYQQSLDQGLQFLIQYYNGEERAKGNILERFSAQQFPDLHSELNLSSLELGDSALYFCASSVVQSANTGELFFGEGSRLTVL.

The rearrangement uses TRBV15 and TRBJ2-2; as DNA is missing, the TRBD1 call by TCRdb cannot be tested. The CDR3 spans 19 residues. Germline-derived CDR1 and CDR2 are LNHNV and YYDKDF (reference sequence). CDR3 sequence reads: CATSRDSRLGTGNTGELFF. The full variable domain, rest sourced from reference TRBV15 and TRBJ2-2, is DAMVIQNPRYQVTQFGKPVTLSCSQTLNHNVMYWYQQKSSQAPKLLFHYYDKDFNNEADTPDNFQSRRPNTSFCFLDIRSPGLGDTAMYLCATSRDSRLGTGNTGELFFGEGSRLTVL.

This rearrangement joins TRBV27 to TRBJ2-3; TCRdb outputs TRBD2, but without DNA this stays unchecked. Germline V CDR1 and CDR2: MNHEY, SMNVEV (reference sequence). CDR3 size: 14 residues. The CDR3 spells CASRSGIQVGTQYF.